This T cell receptor (beta chain) appears in the sequencing data of a study of T cells in Graves' hyperthyroidism and ophthalmopathy. This clonotype was counted at least ten times. Trimming pared 5 bases from V and 5 bases from J, leaving 18 bases between. The CDR3 covers 14 residues. Germline CDR1 reads DFQATT; CDR2 reads SNEGSKA (reference sequence). The investigators amplified TCR beta CDR3 regions from RNA transcripts. In the first-round RT-PCR of the TCR CDR3, the HTBI primer set was used. TCRdb reprocessed the multiplex PCR reads with MiXCR, giving one entry per CDR3 protein. The data hold about 300,000 distinct CDR3 sequences, with about 14% observed a single time.

Sequences were obtained from blood. The sequence was obtained from a woman in her twenties or thirties with Graves' hyperthyroidism that later progressed to Graves' ophthalmopathy. The chain uses TRBV20-1 and TRBJ1-1, with a tentative D call TRBD1 (5 bases). As DNA, the CDR3 is TGCAGTGCTCCCCCCATGGGGGTGGGGACTGAAGCTTTCTTT. Translated: CSAPPMGVGTEAFF.